Included here is one TCR beta chain sequence, with context. Antigen unknown. The record originates from a study of OX40 agonist ivuxolimab in advanced cancers. General study findings and limits: On average, CD8+ T cells showed a greater number of expanded clones than CD4+. Among expanded peripheral T cells, antigen specificity went undetermined.

Germline lookup yields CDR1 WNHNN and CDR2 SYGVQD (reference sequence). The V and J ends lost 2 bases and 2 bases respectively, with 7 bases between them. The CDR3 length is 13 residues. Repertoires were generated with immunoSEQ multiplex PCR, while TCRdb's copy carries only in-frame clones and drops some. Of roughly 87,000 clones in the sample, 92% are singletons; the top ten hold over 6.5%. The receptor comes from an adult with an advanced solid tumor such as melanoma, head and neck, liver or kidney cancer. The V and J genes are TRBV10-1 and TRBJ2-7, with D possibly TRBD2 on 5 matching bases. This specimen was CD4+ or CD8+ T cells sorted from blood, taken in a trial of the OX40 agonist ivuxolimab. The CDR3 protein is CASSEGRAYEQYF. The CDR3 DNA follows: TGCGCCAGCAGTGAGGGGAGAGCCTACGAGCAGTACTTC.